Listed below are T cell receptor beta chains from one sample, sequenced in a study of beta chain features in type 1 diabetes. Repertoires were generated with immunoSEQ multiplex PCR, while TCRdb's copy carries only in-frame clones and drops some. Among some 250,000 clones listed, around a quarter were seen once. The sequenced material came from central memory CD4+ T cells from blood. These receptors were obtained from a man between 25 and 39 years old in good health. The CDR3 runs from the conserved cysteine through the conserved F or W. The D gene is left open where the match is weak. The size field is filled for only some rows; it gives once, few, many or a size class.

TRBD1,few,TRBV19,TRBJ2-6,TGTGCCAGTCGACAGGGTGCAACTGGGGCCAACGTCCTGACTTTC,CASRQGATGANVLTF
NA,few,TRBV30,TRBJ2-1,TGTGCCTGGAGGTTGTTTCGTTATGAGCAGTTCTTC,CAWRLFRYEQFF
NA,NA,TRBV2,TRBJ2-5,TGTGCCAGCAGTGAAAGTGGAAAAGAGACCCAGTACTTC,CASSESGKETQYF
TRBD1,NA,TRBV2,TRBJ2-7,TGTGCCAGCAGCCCAGGGGACAGGAACTACGAGCAGTACTTC,CASSPGDRNYEQYF
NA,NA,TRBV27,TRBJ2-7,TGTGCCAGCAATCAAGGGGGATACTACGAGCAGTACTTC,CASNQGGYYEQYF
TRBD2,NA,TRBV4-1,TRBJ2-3,TGCGCCAGCAGCCTCACCGGGACTAGCGGGGGCACAGATACGCAGTATTTT,CASSLTGTSGGTDTQYF
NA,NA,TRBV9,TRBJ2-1,TGTGCCAGCAGCGTAGGGTGGAGCTCCTACAATGAGCAGTTCTTC,CASSVGWSSYNEQFF
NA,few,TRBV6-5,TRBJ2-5,TGTGCCAGCAGTTACTCTGCCAGGACGTACCAAGAGACCCAGTACTTC,CASSYSARTYQETQYF
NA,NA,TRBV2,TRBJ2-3,TGTGCCAGCAACTTCCAAATGGGGGGCACAGATACGCAGTATTTT,CASNFQMGGTDTQYF
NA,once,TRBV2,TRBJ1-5,TGTGCCAGCACCGGGGTCTACAATCAGCCCCAGCATTTT,CASTGVYNQPQHF
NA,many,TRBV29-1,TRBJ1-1,TGCAGCGTTGGGCGGGAAGAGAACACTGAAGCTTTCTTT,CSVGREENTEAFF
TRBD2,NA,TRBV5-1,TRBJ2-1,TGCGCCAGCATCCCACTAGCGGGAGGAGAGGGTGAGCAGTTCTTC,CASIPLAGGEGEQFF
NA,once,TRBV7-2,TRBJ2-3,TGTGCCAGCAGCTTAACGGGAGACAGCACAGATACGCAGTATTTT,CASSLTGDSTDTQYF
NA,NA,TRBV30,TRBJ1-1,TGTGCCTGGAGTCGGGGGATCACAAGGTACACTGAAGCTTTCTTT,CAWSRGITRYTEAFF
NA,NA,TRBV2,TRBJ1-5,TGTGCCAGCAGTGATAAGGTTAGCAATCAGCCCCAGCATTTT,CASSDKVSNQPQHF
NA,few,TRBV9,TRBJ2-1,TGTGCCAGCAGCGTAGTAGGGGCTACTGAGCAGTTCTTC,CASSVVGATEQFF
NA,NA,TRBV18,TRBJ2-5,TGTGCCAGCTCGGCGAACCGGGAGACCCAGTACTTC,CASSANRETQYF
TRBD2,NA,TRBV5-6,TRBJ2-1,TGTGCCAGCAGCTTGTTGGCTAGCGGGAGTATTGAGCAGTTCTTC,CASSLLASGSIEQFF